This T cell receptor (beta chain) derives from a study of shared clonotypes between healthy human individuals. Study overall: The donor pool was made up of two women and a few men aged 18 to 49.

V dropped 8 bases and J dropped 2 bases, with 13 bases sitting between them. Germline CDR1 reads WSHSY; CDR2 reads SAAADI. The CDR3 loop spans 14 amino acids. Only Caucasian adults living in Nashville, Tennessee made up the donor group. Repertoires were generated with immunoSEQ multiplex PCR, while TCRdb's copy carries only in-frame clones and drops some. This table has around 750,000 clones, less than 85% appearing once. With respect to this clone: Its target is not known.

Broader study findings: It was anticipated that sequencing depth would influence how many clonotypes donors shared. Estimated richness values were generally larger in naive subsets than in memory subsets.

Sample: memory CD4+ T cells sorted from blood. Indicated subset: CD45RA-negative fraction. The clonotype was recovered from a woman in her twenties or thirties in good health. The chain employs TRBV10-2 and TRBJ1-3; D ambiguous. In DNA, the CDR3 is TGCGCCAGCTTACCCGAGGGTACTGGAAACACCATATATTTT. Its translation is CASLPEGTGNTIYF.